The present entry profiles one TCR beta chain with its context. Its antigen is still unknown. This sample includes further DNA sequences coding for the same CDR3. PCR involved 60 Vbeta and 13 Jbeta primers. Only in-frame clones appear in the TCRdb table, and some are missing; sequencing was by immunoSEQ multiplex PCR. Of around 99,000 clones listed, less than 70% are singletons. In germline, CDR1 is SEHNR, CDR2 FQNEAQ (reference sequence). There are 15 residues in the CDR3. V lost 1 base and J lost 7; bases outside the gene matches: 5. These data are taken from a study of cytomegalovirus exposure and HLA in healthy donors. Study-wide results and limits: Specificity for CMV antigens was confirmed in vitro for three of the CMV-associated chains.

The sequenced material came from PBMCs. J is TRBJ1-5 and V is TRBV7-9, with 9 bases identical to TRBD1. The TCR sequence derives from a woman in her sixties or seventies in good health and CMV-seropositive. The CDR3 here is CASSLVGQGEQPQHF. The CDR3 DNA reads TGTGCCAGCAGCTTAGTGGGACAGGGCGAGCAGCCCCAGCATTTT.